A selection of T cell receptor beta chains follows, all from one sample in a study of T cell repertoires in cytomegalovirus infection. TCRdb called the reads again in MiXCR, with one record for every CDR3 protein. The data contain some 480,000 distinct CDR3 sequences, around a third of them singletons. These receptors lack a known antigen. The input for sequencing was cultured PBMCs, taken from culture after CMV antigen stimulation. These receptors came from a human donor in good health (CMV status not recorded). Some clones in this sample may be carry-over from other donors' samples. The CDR3 runs from the conserved cysteine through the conserved F or W. A D gene is named only where the DNA matches it firmly. For some rows the clone size is stated as once, few or many, or as a class when expanded; others skip it.

v_call	j_call	d_call	cdr3_length	clone_size	cdr3_nt	cdr3_aa
TRBV6-1	TRBJ1-2	.	15	.	TGTGCCAGCAGTCCCGAAACGGGGACCGTCTATGGCTACACCTTC	CASSPETGTVYGYTF
TRBV29-1	TRBJ2-2	.	13	.	TGCAGCGTTGTAGTGAGAAACACCGGGGAGCTGTTTTTT	CSVVVRNTGELFF
TRBV6-1	TRBJ2-1	TRBD2	15	.	TGTGCCAGCAGGAAGACTAGCGGGCTTGGGGATGAGCAGTTCTTC	CASRKTSGLGDEQFF
TRBV4-2	TRBJ1-5	.	15	.	TGTGCCAGCAGCCAAGGTTGGACAGCTAATCAGCCCCAGCATTTT	CASSQGWTANQPQHF
TRBV12-3/TRBV12-4	TRBJ1-5	.	13	once	TGTGCCAGCAGCCAAGATATGGGACAGCCCCAGCATTTT	CASSQDMGQPQHF
TRBV12-3/TRBV12-4	TRBJ1-2	TRBD1	13	many	TGTGCCAGCACTCCGGGACAGGCGTATGGCTACACCTTC	CASTPGQAYGYTF
TRBV25-1	TRBJ1-3	.	14	many	TGTGCCAGCAGTGAGGAGAGGTCTGGAAACACCATATATTTT	CASSEERSGNTIYF
TRBV28	TRBJ2-7	.	15	.	TGTGCCAGCAGTTTCGCTGGCCTGGATCGCTACGAGCAGTACTTC	CASSFAGLDRYEQYF
TRBV5-1	TRBJ2-1	.	14	.	TGCGCCAGCAGCTTGGGTGTTGGCGCGGATGAGCAGTTCTTC	CASSLGVGADEQFF
TRBV28	TRBJ2-7	TRBD1	15	.	TGTGCCAGCAGGACTACAGGGGGCCTCTCCTACGAGCAGTACTTC	CASRTTGGLSYEQYF
TRBV7-6	TRBJ2-2	.	14	.	TGTGCCAGCAGCTTAGACGGATTCACCGGGGAGCTGTTTTTT	CASSLDGFTGELFF
TRBV4-3	TRBJ2-1	TRBD2	15	.	TGCGCCAGCAGCCGCAGGCTAGCGGGAGTCTACGAGCAGTTCTTC	CASSRRLAGVYEQFF
TRBV7-8	TRBJ2-5	.	14	.	TGTGCCAGCAGCTCCAGGGGTTTTTGGGAGACCCAGTACTTC	CASSSRGFWETQYF
TRBV30	TRBJ1-2	.	12	.	TGTGCCTACCCACAGGAATCATATGGCTACACCTTC	CAYPQESYGYTF
TRBV29-1	TRBJ1-2	.	13	.	TGCAGCGTCCACGACAGAGGGGACTATGGCTACACCTTC	CSVHDRGDYGYTF
TRBV7-9	TRBJ2-1	.	13	few	TGTGCCAGCAGCTTGGCGGAAGGCAATGAGCAGTTCTTC	CASSLAEGNEQFF
TRBV7-2	TRBJ2-3	.	16	once	TGTGCCAGCAGCTTAGTCCTAGCTGAGATCACAGATACGCAGTATTTT	CASSLVLAEITDTQYF
TRBV7-2	TRBJ1-1	.	15	.	TGTGCCAGCAGCCCCTCTTCCGCGATGAACACTGAAGCTTTCTTT	CASSPSSAMNTEAFF
TRBV10-3	TRBJ2-7	.	15	.	TGTGCCATCAGAGACAAGGACCACCGCTCCTACGAGCAGTACTTC	CAIRDKDHRSYEQYF
TRBV7-6	TRBJ2-2	.	14	few	TGTGCCAGCAGCTTAGCGACCGACACCGGGGAGCTGTTTTTT	CASSLATDTGELFF
TRBV6-5	TRBJ2-1	.	12	.	TGTGCCAGCAGCCAAGGGGGAGTTAGGCAGTTCTTC	CASSQGGVRQFF
TRBV4-3	TRBJ2-5	TRBD1	16	few	TGCGCCAGCAGCCCCGACAGGGGTCCCCTCCAAGAGACCCAGTACTTC	CASSPDRGPLQETQYF
TRBV2	TRBJ2-1	TRBD2	14	once	TGTGCCGGTGCGGTTGGAGCGGGAGACCGTGAGCAGTTCTTC	CAGAVGAGDREQFF
TRBV9	TRBJ1-1	.	15	.	TGTGCCAGCAGCGAGTGGGGGAGGGTCGACGCTGAAGCTTTCTTT	CASSEWGRVDAEAFF
TRBV30	TRBJ2-3	.	15	.	TGTGCCTGGAGTAGCCACGGCGGGAAGACAGATACGCAGTATTTT	CAWSSHGGKTDTQYF
TRBV10-3	TRBJ2-1	TRBD2	17	many	TGTGCCACTCGGGGGACTAGCGGGGTTCGGGGAGACAATGAGCAGTTCTTC	CATRGTSGVRGDNEQFF
TRBV7-2	TRBJ1-3	.	16	few	TGTGCCAGCAGCTTAGGTACCAATCTCGGAGGAAACACCATATATTTT	CASSLGTNLGGNTIYF
TRBV7-2	TRBJ2-3	TRBD2	16	.	TGTGCCAGCAGCAAAAATCAGCGGGAGGCCGGAGGGACGCAGTATTTT	CASSKNQREAGGTQYF
TRBV7-9	TRBJ2-1	.	15	many	TGTGCCAGCAGCTTAAGGGGGAGCTCCTACAATGAGCAGTTCTTC	CASSLRGSSYNEQFF
TRBV27	TRBJ2-1	.	16	.	TGTGCCAGCGGGTCCCTGGGGGGAAGATTTGGGGTTGAGCAGTTCTTC	CASGSLGGRFGVEQFF
TRBV11-2	TRBJ1-6	.	16	.	TGTGCCAGCAGCTTAGCGGCCGGTGCGCGTGGTTCACCCCTCCACTTT	CASSLAAGARGSPLHF
TRBV7-2	TRBJ1-6	.	18	many	TGTGCCAGCAGCCGATCGATTGTGGGGAGCTCCTATAATTCACCCCTCCACTTT	CASSRSIVGSSYNSPLHF
TRBV6-1	TRBJ2-7	.	15	once	TGTGCCAGCAGTCGCCTTCCAGGGATTGTCTACGAGCAGTACTTC	CASSRLPGIVYEQYF
TRBV6-2/TRBV6-3	TRBJ2-1	TRBD2	15	.	TGTGCCAGCATACAAGCGGGAGGACGCTACAATGAGCAGTTCTTC	CASIQAGGRYNEQFF
TRBV28	TRBJ1-4	.	14	.	TGTGCCAGCACCCCACAGACCTCTAATGAAAAACTGTTTTTT	CASTPQTSNEKLFF
TRBV6-2/TRBV6-3	TRBJ1-5	.	13	.	TGTGCCAGCAGAAAAACACCAAAGCAGCCCCAGCATTTT	CASRKTPKQPQHF
TRBV7-2	TRBJ2-2	TRBD1	16	few	TGTGCCAGCAGCTCACAGGGGCGAGACAACACCGGGGAGCTGTTTTTT	CASSSQGRDNTGELFF
TRBV6-1	TRBJ1-5	.	11	.	TGTGCCAGCAGTGATGTGGGACCCGTGCATTTT	CASSDVGPVHF
TRBV7-9	TRBJ1-1	.	15	.	TGTGCCAGCAGCCCTACCTGGCGGACTCACACTGAAGCTTTCTTT	CASSPTWRTHTEAFF
TRBV29-1	TRBJ2-7	.	12	.	TGCAGCGTAGTTGACCTCGGTTACGAGCAGTACTTC	CSVVDLGYEQYF
TRBV5-4	TRBJ1-1	.	16	.	TGTGCCAGCAGCCCCAGGGTCGGGGTGGGGAACACTGAAGCTTTCTTT	CASSPRVGVGNTEAFF
TRBV7-2	TRBJ1-2	.	14	many	TGTGCCAGCAGCTTATTCGCCAGCGACTATGGCTACACCTTC	CASSLFASDYGYTF
TRBV29-1	TRBJ2-3	TRBD2	15	.	TGCAGCGTCAAGGGACTAGCGGGCCCGCCGGATACGCAGTATTTT	CSVKGLAGPPDTQYF
TRBV12-3/TRBV12-4	TRBJ1-5	.	14	.	TGTGCCAGCAGGGCAGAGGCTAGCAATCAGCCCCAGCATTTT	CASRAEASNQPQHF
TRBV5-6	TRBJ2-1	TRBD2	17	.	TGTGCCAGCAGCCCGGCGACTAGCGGGGGATCCTACAATGAGCAGTTCTTC	CASSPATSGGSYNEQFF
TRBV9	TRBJ2-2	TRBD1	16	.	TGTGCCAGCAGCATTCGACAGGGACGGAACACCGGGGAGCTGTTTTTT	CASSIRQGRNTGELFF
TRBV30	TRBJ2-1	TRBD2	15	.	TGTGCCTGGAAAGGAGCGGGAGCGCGCAGCAATGAGCAGTTCTTC	CAWKGAGARSNEQFF
TRBV7-9	TRBJ1-1	TRBD1	15	.	TGTGCCAGCAGGGTCGGGACAGCTGGGAACACTGAAGCTTTCTTT	CASRVGTAGNTEAFF
TRBV24-1	TRBJ2-2	.	15	.	TGTGCCACCAGTGTACTGGGGGCGAGCACCGGGGAGCTGTTTTTT	CATSVLGASTGELFF
TRBV7-2	TRBJ2-5	.	14	many	TGTGCCAGCAGCCGTACGGGACCACAAGAGACCCAGTACTTC	CASSRTGPQETQYF
TRBV18	TRBJ2-7	TRBD2	15	few	TGTGCCAGCTCCACCACGACTAGCGGGTTCTACGAGCAGTACTTC	CASSTTTSGFYEQYF
TRBV20-1	TRBJ1-1	.	12	many	TGCAGTGCTAGACCAGGGGACACTGAAGCTTTCTTT	CSARPGDTEAFF
TRBV4-3	TRBJ2-7	.	14	.	TGCGCCAGCAGCCAGGAGGCGGGCTCCTACGAGCAGTACTTC	CASSQEAGSYEQYF